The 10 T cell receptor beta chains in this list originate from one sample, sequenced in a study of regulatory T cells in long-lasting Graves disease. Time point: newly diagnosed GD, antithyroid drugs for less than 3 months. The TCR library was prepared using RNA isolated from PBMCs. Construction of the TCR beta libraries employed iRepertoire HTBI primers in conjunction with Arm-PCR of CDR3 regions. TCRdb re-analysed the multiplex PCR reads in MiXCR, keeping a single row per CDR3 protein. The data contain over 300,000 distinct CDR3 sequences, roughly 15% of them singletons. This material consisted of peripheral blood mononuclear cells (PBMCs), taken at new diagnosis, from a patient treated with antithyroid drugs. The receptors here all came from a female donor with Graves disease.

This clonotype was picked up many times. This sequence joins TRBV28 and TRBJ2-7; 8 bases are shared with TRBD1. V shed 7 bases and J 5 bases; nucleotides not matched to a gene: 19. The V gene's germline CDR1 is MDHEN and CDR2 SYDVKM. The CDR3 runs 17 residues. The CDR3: CASTNTHGQGGLHEQYF. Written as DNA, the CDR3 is TGTGCCAGCACCAACACCCATGGACAGGGTGGACTACACGAGCAGTACTTC.

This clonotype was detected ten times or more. Here the CDR3 reads CASGLLSSTNEKLFF. DNA of the CDR3: TGTGCTAGTGGTCTTCTCAGCTCAACTAATGAAAAACTGTTTTTT. This rearrangement joins TRBV12-5 to TRBJ1-4; D gene ambiguous. CDR3 length equals 15 residues. Germline CDR1 reads LGHNT; CDR2 reads FRNRAP. The V end was cut by 5 bases, the J end by 0 bases, with 10 bases between.

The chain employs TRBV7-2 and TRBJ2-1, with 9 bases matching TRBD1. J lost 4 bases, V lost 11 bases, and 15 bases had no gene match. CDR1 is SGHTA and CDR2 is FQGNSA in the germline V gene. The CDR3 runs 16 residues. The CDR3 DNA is TGTGCCTGCTCTGGGGACGGGACAGGGAATTACAATGAGCAGTTCTTC. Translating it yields CACSGDGTGNYNEQFF.

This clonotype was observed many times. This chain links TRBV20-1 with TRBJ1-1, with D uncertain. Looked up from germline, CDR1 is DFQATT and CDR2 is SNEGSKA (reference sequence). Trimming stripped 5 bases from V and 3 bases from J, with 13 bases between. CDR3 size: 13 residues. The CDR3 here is CSARTGVYTEAFF. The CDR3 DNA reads TGCAGTGCTCGCACGGGCGTATACACTGAAGCTTTCTTT.

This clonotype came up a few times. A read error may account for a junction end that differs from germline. The CDR3 DNA reads TGTGCCACCGGCAGAGATAGGGGATTACGCGGCTACACCTTC. The encoded protein is CATGRDRGLRGYTF. The chain employs TRBV15 and TRBJ1-2; a weak D match, TRBD1 (5 bases). CDR1 is LNHNV and CDR2 is YYDKDF in the germline V gene (reference sequence). The length of the CDR3 is 14 residues.

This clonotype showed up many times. This chain's CDR3 is CASSLSSGASYEQYF. The CDR3 bases are TGTGCCAGCAGCTTATCCTCCGGGGCCTCCTACGAGCAGTACTTC. The rearrangement joins TRBV7-2 to TRBJ2-7; D could derive from TRBD1 or TRBD2 (5 bases each). The CDR3 totals 15 residues. The germline CDR1 and CDR2 sequences are SGHTA and FQGNSA. V lost 2 bases, J lost 0 bases, and 11 bases lay in between.

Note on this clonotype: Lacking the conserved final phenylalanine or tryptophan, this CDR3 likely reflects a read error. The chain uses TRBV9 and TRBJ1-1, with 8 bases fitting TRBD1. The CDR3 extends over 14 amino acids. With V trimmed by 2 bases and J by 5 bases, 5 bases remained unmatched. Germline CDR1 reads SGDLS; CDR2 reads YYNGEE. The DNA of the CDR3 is TGTGCCAGCAGCGTTGGACAGGGCTGGACTGAAGCTTTCTTA. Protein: CASSVGQGWTEAFL.

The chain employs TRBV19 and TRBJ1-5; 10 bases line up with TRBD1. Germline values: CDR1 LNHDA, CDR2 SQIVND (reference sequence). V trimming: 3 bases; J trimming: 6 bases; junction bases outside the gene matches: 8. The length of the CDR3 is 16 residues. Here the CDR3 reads CASSIGTGVSSQPQHF. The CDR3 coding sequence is TGTGCCAGTAGTATTGGGACAGGGGTTTCGTCTCAGCCCCAGCATTTT.

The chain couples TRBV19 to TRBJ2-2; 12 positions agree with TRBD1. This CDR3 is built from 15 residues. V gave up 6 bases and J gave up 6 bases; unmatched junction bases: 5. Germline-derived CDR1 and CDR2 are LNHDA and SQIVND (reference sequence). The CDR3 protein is CASSQGQGAAGELFF. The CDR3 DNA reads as TGTGCCAGTAGCCAGGGACAGGGGGCGGCCGGGGAGCTGTTTTTT.

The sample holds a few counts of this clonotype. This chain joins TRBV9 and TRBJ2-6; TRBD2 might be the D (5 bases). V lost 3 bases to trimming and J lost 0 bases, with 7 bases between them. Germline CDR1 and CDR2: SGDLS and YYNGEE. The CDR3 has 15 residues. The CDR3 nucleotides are TGTGCCAGCAGCGCGAGGGTCTCTGGGGCCAACGTCCTGACTTTC. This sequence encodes CASSARVSGANVLTF. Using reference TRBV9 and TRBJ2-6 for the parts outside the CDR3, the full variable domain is DSGVTQTPKHLITATGQRVTLRCSPRSGDLSVYWYQQSLDQGLQFLIQYYNGEERAKGNILERFSAQQFPDLHSELNLSSLELGDSALYFCASSARVSGANVLTFGAGSRLTVL.